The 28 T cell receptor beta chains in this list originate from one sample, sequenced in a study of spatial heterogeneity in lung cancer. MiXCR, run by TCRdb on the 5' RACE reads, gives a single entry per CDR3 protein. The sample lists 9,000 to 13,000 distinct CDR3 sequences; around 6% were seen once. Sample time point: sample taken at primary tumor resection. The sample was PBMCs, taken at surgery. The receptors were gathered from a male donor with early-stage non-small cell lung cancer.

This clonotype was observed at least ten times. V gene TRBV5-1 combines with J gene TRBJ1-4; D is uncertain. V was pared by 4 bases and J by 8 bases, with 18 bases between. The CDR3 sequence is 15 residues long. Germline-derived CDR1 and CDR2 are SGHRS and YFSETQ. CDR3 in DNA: TGCGCCAGCAGCCCCTTGTTCGACCCGGACGAAAAACTGTTTTTT. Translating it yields CASSPLFDPDEKLFF.

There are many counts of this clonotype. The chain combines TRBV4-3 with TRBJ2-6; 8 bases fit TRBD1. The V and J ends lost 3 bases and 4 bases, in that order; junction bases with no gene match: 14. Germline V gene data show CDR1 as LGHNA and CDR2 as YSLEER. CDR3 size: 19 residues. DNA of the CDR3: TGCGCCAGCAGCCACGATAGAAGGACAGGGAAACTAGGGGCCAACGTCCTGACTTTC. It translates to CASSHDRRTGKLGANVLTF.

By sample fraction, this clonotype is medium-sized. DNA of the CDR3: TGTGCCAGCAGCCAAAGTTGGGGCTCCTACGAGCAGTACTTC. It codes for CASSQSWGSYEQYF. The rearrangement links TRBV14 to TRBJ2-7; D gene uncertain. Per the germline V gene, CDR1 is SGHDN and CDR2 is FVKESK. The length of the CDR3 is 14 residues. Trimming removed 2 bases from V and 0 bases from J, with 8 bases in between.

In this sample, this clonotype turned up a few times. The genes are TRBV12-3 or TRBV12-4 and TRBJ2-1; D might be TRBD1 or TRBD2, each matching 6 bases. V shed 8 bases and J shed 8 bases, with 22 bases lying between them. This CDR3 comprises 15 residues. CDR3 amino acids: CASGKRAPGGDEQFF. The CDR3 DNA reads TGTGCCAGCGGAAAGCGGGCCCCCGGGGGCGATGAGCAGTTCTTC.

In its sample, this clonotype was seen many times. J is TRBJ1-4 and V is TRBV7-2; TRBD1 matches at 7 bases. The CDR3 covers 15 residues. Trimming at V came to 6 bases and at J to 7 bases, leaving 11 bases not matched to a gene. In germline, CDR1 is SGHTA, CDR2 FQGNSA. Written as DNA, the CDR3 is TGTGCCAGCAGTCGAACTACAGGGGACGGTGAAAAACTGTTTTTT. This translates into CASSRTTGDGEKLFF.

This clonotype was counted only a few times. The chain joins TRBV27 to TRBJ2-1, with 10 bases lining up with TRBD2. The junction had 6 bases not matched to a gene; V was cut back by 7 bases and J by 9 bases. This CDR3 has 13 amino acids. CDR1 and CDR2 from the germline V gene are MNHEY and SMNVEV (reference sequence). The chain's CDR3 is CASKLAGWGEQFF. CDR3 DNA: TGTGCCAGCAAACTAGCGGGATGGGGTGAGCAGTTCTTC.

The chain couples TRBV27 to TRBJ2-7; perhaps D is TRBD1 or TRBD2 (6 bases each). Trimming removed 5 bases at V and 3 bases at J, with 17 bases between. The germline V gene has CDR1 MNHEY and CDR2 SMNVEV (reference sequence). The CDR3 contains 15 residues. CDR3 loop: CASSQDRGGGYEQYF. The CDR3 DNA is TGTGCCAGCAGTCAAGACAGAGGGGGAGGCTACGAGCAGTACTTC.

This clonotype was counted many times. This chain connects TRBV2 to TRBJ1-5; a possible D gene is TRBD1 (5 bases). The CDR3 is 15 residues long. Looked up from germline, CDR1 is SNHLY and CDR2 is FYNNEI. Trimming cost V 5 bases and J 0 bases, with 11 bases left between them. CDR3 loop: CASSLWGGSNQPQHF. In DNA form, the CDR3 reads TGTGCCAGCAGTCTATGGGGGGGTAGCAATCAGCCCCAGCATTTT.

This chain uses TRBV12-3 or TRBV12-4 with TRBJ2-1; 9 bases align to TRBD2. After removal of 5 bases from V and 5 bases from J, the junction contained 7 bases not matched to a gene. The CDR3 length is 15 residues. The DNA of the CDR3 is TGTGCCAGCAGTATCGGGCTAGCGGGGAACAATGAGCAGTTCTTC. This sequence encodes CASSIGLAGNNEQFF.

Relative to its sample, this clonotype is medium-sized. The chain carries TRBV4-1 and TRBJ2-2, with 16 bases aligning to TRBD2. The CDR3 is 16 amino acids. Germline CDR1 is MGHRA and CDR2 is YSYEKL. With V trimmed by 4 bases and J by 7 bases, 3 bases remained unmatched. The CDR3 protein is CASSPGTSGRVGELFF. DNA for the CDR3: TGCGCCAGCAGCCCAGGGACTAGCGGGAGGGTCGGGGAGCTGTTTTTT.

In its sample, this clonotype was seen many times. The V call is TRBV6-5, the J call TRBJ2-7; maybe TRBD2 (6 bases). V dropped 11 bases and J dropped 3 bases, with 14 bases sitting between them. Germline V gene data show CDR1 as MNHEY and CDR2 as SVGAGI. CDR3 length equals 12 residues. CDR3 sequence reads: CAAGSDRYEQYF. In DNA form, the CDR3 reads TGTGCCGCGGGGTCGGATCGCTACGAGCAGTACTTC.

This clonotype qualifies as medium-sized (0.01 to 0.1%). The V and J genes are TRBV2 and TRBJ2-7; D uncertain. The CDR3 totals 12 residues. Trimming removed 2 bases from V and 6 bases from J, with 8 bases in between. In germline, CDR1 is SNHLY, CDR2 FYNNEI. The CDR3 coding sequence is TGTGCCAGCAGTGAACCCCCCCTCGAGCAGTACTTC. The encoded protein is CASSEPPLEQYF.

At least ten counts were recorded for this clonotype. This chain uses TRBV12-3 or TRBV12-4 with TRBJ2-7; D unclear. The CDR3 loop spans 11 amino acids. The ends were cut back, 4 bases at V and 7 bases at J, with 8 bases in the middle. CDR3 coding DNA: TGTGCCAGCAGTTCCCTGACAGAGCAGTACTTC. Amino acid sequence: CASSSLTEQYF.

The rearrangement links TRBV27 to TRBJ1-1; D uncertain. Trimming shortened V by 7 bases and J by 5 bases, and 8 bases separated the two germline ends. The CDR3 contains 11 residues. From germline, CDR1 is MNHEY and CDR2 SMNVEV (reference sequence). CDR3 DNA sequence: TGTGCCAGCACCCCAACTACTGAAGCTTTCTTT. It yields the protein CASTPTTEAFF.

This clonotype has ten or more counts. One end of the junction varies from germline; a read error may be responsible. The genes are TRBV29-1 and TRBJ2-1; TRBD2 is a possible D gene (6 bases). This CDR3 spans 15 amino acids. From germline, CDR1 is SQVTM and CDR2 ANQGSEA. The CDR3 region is CSVEAAGKPNNEQFF. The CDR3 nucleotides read TGCAGCGTAGAAGCGGCGGGAAAGCCTAACAATGAGCAGTTCTTC.

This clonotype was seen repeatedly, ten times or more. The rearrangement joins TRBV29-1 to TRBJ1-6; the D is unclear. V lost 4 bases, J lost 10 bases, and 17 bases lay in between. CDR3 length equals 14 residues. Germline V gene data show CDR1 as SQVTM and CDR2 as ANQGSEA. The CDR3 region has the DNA TGCAGCGTTGCCGGGGAGAGCCCTAACTCACCCCTCCACTTT. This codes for CSVAGESPNSPLHF. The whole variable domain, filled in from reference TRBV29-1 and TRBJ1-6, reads SAVISQKPSRDICQRGTSLTIQCQVDSQVTMMFWYRQQPGQSLTLIATANQGSEATYESGFVIDKFPISRPNLTFSTLTVSNMSPEDSSIYLCSVAGESPNSPLHFGNGTRLTVT.

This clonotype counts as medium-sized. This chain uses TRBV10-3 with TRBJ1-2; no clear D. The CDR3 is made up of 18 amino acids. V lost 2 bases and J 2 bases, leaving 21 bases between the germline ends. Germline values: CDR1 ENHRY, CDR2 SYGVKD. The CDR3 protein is CAISEGPLRIGNNYGYTF. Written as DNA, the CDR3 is TGTGCCATCAGTGAGGGACCCCTCCGGATTGGAAACAACTATGGCTACACCTTC.

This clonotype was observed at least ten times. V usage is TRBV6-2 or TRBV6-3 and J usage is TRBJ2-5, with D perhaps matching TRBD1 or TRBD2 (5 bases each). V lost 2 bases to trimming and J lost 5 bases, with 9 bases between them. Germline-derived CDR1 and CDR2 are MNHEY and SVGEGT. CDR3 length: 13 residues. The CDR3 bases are TGTGCCAGCAGTTACGAGGGGTACGAGACCCAGTACTTC. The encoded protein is CASSYEGYETQYF.

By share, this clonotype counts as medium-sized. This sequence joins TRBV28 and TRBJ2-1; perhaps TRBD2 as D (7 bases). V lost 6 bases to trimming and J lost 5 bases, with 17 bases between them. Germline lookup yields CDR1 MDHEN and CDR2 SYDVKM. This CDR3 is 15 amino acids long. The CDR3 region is CASRLGGQRHNEQFF. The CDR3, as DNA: TGTGCCAGCAGATTGGGGGGGCAACGCCACAATGAGCAGTTCTTC.

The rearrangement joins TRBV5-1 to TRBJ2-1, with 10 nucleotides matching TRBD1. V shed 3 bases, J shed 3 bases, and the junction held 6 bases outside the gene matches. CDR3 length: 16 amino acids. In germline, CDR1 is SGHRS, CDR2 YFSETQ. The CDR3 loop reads CASSSVDRGHYNEQFF. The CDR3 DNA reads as TGCGCCAGCAGCTCCGTAGACAGGGGGCACTACAATGAGCAGTTCTTC.

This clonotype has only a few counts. This CDR3 reads CSARGTSPSGEQYF. The CDR3 nucleotides are TGCAGTGCTAGAGGGACTAGTCCTTCGGGCGAGCAGTACTTC. The chain employs TRBV20-1 and TRBJ2-7, with TRBD2 identical over 7 bases. V trimming: 1 base; J trimming: 6 bases; junction bases outside the gene matches: 9. The germline CDR1 and CDR2 sequences are DFQATT and SNEGSKA (reference sequence). The CDR3 covers 14 residues.

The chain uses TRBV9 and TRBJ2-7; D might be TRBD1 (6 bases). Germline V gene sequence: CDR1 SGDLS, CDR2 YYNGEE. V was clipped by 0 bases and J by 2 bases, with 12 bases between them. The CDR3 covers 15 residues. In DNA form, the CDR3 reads TGTGCCAGCAGCGTAGAGCCAGGGGCAACCTACGAGCAGTACTTC. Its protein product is CASSVEPGATYEQYF.

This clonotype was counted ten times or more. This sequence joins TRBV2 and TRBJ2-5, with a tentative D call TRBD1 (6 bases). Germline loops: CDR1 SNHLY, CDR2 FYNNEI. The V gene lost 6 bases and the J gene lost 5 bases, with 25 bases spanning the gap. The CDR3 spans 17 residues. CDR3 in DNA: TGTGCCAGCAGACCCTATTTTACAGGGAATCTCCAGGAGACCCAGTACTTC. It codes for CASRPYFTGNLQETQYF.

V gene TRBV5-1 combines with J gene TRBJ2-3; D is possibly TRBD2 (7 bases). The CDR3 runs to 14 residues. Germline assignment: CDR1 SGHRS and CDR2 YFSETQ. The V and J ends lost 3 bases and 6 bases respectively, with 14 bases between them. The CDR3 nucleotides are TGCGCCAGCAGCTCCGGGGGGCCATCTGATACGCAGTATTTT. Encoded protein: CASSSGGPSDTQYF. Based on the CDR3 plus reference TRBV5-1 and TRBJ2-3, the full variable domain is KAGVTQTPRYLIKTRGQQVTLSCSPISGHRSVSWYQQTPGQGLQFLFEYFSETQRNKGNFPGRFSGRQFSNSRSEMNVSTLELGDSALYLCASSSGGPSDTQYFGPGTRLTVL.

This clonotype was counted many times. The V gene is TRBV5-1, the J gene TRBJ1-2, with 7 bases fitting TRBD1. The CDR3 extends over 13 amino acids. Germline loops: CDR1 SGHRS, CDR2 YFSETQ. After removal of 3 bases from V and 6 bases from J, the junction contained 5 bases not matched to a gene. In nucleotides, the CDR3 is TGCGCCAGCAGCTCATGGGACAGCCATGGCTACACCTTC. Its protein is CASSSWDSHGYTF.

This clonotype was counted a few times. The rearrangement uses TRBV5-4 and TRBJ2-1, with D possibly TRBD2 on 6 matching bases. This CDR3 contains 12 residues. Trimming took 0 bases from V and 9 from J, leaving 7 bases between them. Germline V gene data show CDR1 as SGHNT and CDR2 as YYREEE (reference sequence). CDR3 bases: TGTGCCAGCAGCTTGGCCGGGGGTGAGCAGTTCTTC. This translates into CASSLAGGEQFF.

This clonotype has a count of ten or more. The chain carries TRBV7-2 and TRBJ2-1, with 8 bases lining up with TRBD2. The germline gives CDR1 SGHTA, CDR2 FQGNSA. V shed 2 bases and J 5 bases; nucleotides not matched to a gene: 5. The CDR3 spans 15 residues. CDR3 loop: CASSLTAGVDNEQFF. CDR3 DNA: TGTGCCAGCAGCTTAACAGCGGGAGTTGACAATGAGCAGTTCTTC.

Here the CDR3 DNA reads TGTGCCAGCAGTGACTCTGCGGGGGGGCCAGATACGCAGTATTTT. Translation: CASSDSAGGPDTQYF. This chain uses TRBV6-4 with TRBJ2-3, with TRBD2 matching over 9 bases. Germline V gives CDR1 MRHNA, CDR2 SNTAGT. V gave up 0 bases and J gave up 4 bases; unmatched junction bases: 2. The CDR3 is 15 amino acids.